This T cell receptor beta chain was sequenced during a study of T cells after yellow fever vaccination. Regarding the study as a whole: Clones from primary vaccination mostly reappeared after the booster (approximately 96% CD4, around 90% CD8). A small proportion of clonotypes was detected in both the CD4 and CD8 compartments.

The CDR3 is made up of 12 amino acids. Germline V gene sequence: CDR1 DFQATT, CDR2 SNEGSKA (reference sequence). Trimming took off 8 bases at V and 8 bases at J, with 15 bases between the two ends. Notes on this clonotype: Its cognate antigen is unknown. This may be a read error, as it is one base from a much larger clone.

UMIs and a universal primer site were added when TCR cDNA was made by 5'RACE template switching. TCRdb reanalysed the 5' RACE reads using MiXCR and keeps one entry per CDR3 protein. The top ten clones hold 2.2% of a sample with almost 70,000 distinct CDR3 sequences, 5.5% to 7.5% of them seen once. V usage is TRBV20-1 and J usage is TRBJ1-4; perhaps TRBD1 as D (6 bases). The receptor was isolated from a man aged 18 to 35 who received the YFV17D yellow fever vaccine. The material sequenced was CD4+ T cells sorted from PBMCs, taken more than 14 days after the first yellow fever vaccination. DNA for the CDR3: TGCAGTCCTCAGTTCCAGGGGGAAAAACTGTTTTTT. Its protein product is CSPQFQGEKLFF.